This record looks at one T cell receptor beta chain sequence and its context. The antigen is not known. The data originate from a study of cytomegalovirus exposure and HLA in healthy donors. Findings of the study overall: Later analysis demonstrated an association between a missense DCLRE1C variant and TCR beta V- and J-gene trimming. Later analysis revealed greater clonal expansion in HLA-associated TCR beta chains than in equally common others. Within an earlier analysis, most TCR beta V segments proved productive either about 87% or about 30% of the time. Later analysis suggested links between common viral pathogens and several top significant clusters.

The V gene lost 0 bases and the J gene lost 2 bases, with 12 bases spanning the gap. This CDR3 contains 15 residues. Germline V gene sequence: CDR1 SGHRS, CDR2 YFSETQ. The PCR had 60 Vbeta and 13 Jbeta primers. Generated by immunoSEQ multiplex PCR, the TCRdb table keeps only in-frame clones and is missing some. Found here are roughly 150,000 clones, approximately 73% of them singletons; the top ten hold approximately 5.4%. The TCR was taken from a woman aged 18-35 years in good health and CMV-seropositive. V gene TRBV5-1 combines with J gene TRBJ2-7; weak D call: TRBD1 (6 bases). Sample: PBMCs. Here the CDR3 DNA reads TGCGCCAGCAGCTTGGTTTCAGGGGAGACCTACGAGCAGTACTTC. Amino acid sequence: CASSLVSGETYEQYF.